A single sample is the source of the 20 T cell receptor beta chains below, sequenced in a study of CD8+ T cells in alopecia areata. cDNA reverse transcribed from extracted RNA served as the sequencing template. Data came from immunoSEQ multiplex PCR; TCRdb stores just in-frame clones and leaves some out. The table lists 150,000 or so clones, roughly 60% of them singletons. Sequencing used CD4+ T cells sorted from blood. All receptors derive from a human donor in good health.

This clone was recorded a few times. V usage is TRBV6-6 and J usage is TRBJ1-5, with D possibly TRBD1 on 6 matching bases. V was shortened by 7 bases and J by 5 bases, with 21 bases between the two germline ends. The germline CDR1 and CDR2 sequences are MNHNY and SVGAGI (reference sequence). The CDR3 has 16 residues. The chain's CDR3 is CASKKPDPGAYQPQHF. CDR3 sequence (DNA): TGTGCCAGCAAGAAGCCCGACCCGGGGGCTTATCAGCCCCAGCATTTT.

This clone showed up many times. The chain has TRBV28 and TRBJ2-7; D is unclear. Trimming removed 3 bases from V and 3 bases from J, with 6 bases in between. The V gene's germline CDR1 is MDHEN and CDR2 SYDVKM. This CDR3 contains 12 residues. The DNA of the CDR3 is TGTGCCAGCAGTTTGGGCGTCTACGAGCAGTACTTC. Its protein product is CASSLGVYEQYF.

The rearrangement joins TRBV29-1 to TRBJ2-5; TRBD2 might be the D (6 bases). The CDR3 contains 12 residues. Deletions cut 7 bases from V and 8 bases from J, with 17 bases between. The V gene's germline CDR1 is SQVTM and CDR2 ANQGSEA. CDR3 bases: TGCAGCGAGGGGACCGGCGGGAATACCCAGTACTTC. This translates into CSEGTGGNTQYF.

The V and J genes are TRBV7-3 and TRBJ2-7; TRBD1 agrees at 7 bases. CDR1 is SGHTA, CDR2 FQGTGA, per germline. Losses at the gene ends were 3 bases for V and 5 bases for J; bases not matched to a gene: 7. This CDR3 has 14 amino acids. CDR3 nucleotide sequence: TGTGCCAGCAGCTTGACAGGGAGTGGGGACGAGCAGTACTTC. Translation: CASSLTGSGDEQYF.

The chain recombines TRBV5-4 with TRBJ2-1; no clear D. Germline V CDR1 and CDR2: SGHNT, YYREEE (reference sequence). The CDR3 contains 12 residues. V lost 0 bases and J lost 5, with 3 bases in between. The CDR3 here is CASSLVDNEQFF. For the CDR3, the DNA is TGTGCCAGCAGCTTGGTAGACAATGAGCAGTTCTTC.

The CDR3 sequence: CSGDTNSTDTQYF. DNA of the CDR3: TGCAGCGGGGATACTAACTCAACAGATACGCAGTATTTT. The rearrangement links TRBV29-1 to TRBJ2-3, with unresolved D. CDR1 and CDR2 from the germline V gene are SQVTM and ANQGSEA. V lost 7 bases and J 3 bases, leaving 14 bases between the germline ends. This CDR3 has 13 residues.

This chain joins TRBV29-1 and TRBJ1-4; TRBD1 aligns across 9 bases. The J segment lost 7 bases and the V segment lost 7 bases, leaving 7 bases of the junction unmatched. Germline-derived CDR1 and CDR2 are SQVTM and ANQGSEA. There are 13 residues in the CDR3. The CDR3 sequence is CSARTGDAEKLFF. Here the CDR3 DNA reads TGCAGCGCTCGGACAGGGGACGCTGAAAAACTGTTTTTT.

V gene TRBV30 combines with J gene TRBJ2-1; D not resolved. V lost 2 bases to trimming and J lost 5 bases, with 10 bases between them. Germline V gene lookup returns CDR1 GTSNPN and CDR2 SVGIG (reference sequence). The CDR3 has 13 residues. This CDR3 is CAWSIIWNNEQFF. For the CDR3, the DNA is TGTGCCTGGAGTATTATCTGGAACAATGAGCAGTTCTTC.

The rearrangement joins TRBV27 to TRBJ2-3; 8 bases are shared with TRBD1. CDR1 MNHEY and CDR2 SMNVEV come from the germline V gene (reference sequence). This CDR3 is 15 amino acids long. V was pared by 6 bases and J by 2 bases, with 7 bases of the junction left unmatched. Written as DNA, the CDR3 is TGTGCCAGCAGGAACAGGGGGGTGACCACAGATACGCAGTATTTT. Translated, it gives CASRNRGVTTDTQYF.

The chain carries TRBV5-1 and TRBJ2-7; 8 nucleotides align to TRBD1. J lost 2 bases, V lost 0 bases, and 13 bases had no gene match. Per germline, CDR1 SGHRS and CDR2 YFSETQ. The length of the CDR3 is 18 residues. DNA of the CDR3: TGCGCCAGCAGCTTGGCCTGGACAGGGCAAGTTCGCACCTACGAGCAGTACTTC. It encodes CASSLAWTGQVRTYEQYF.

J is TRBJ2-1 and V is TRBV6-4, with TRBD1 matching over 10 bases. The CDR3 is 14 amino acids. The V gene's germline CDR1 is MRHNA and CDR2 SNTAGT. Unmatched junction bases numbered 9, after V lost 6 bases and J lost 10 bases. The CDR3, as DNA: TGTGCCAGCAGCACAGACAGGGGGCAGGGAGAGCAGTTCTTC. It translates to CASSTDRGQGEQFF.

The V gene is TRBV6-5, the J gene TRBJ1-3; 9 bases line up with TRBD1. The length of the CDR3 is 14 residues. Germline values: CDR1 MNHEY, CDR2 SVGAGI. V trimming: 8 bases; J trimming: 3 bases; junction bases outside the gene matches: 5. DNA of the CDR3: TGTGCCAGCCAGGGACAGGGCAATGGAAACACCATATATTTT. Protein sequence: CASQGQGNGNTIYF.

This clone was seen more than once but under ten times. This chain uses TRBV15 with TRBJ1-5, with D uncertain. Trimming removed 3 bases from V and 1 base from J, with 4 bases in between. This CDR3 is built from 13 residues. Germline-derived CDR1 and CDR2 are LNHNV and YYDKDF (reference sequence). The CDR3 nucleotides read TGTGCCACCAGCAGCGTCAGCAATCAGCCCCAGCATTTT. Translated, it gives CATSSVSNQPQHF.

The count of this clone is one. The chain couples TRBV5-4 to TRBJ2-7, with 7 bases aligning to TRBD2. The CDR3 sequence is 12 residues long. Unmatched junction bases numbered 0, after V lost 2 bases and J lost 4 bases. Germline CDR1 is SGHNT and CDR2 is YYREEE (reference sequence). For the CDR3, the DNA is TGTGCCAGCAGCTTTAGCGGGTACGAGCAGTACTTC. This translates into CASSFSGYEQYF.

This clone was picked up a small number of times. The V gene is TRBV6-5, the J gene TRBJ1-4; D possibly corresponds to TRBD1 (5 bases). The germline CDR1 and CDR2 sequences are MNHEY and SVGAGI. The CDR3 covers 16 residues. V lost 3 bases and J lost 8, with 19 bases in between. The CDR3 nucleotides are TGTGCCAGCAGTTATTCGATGGGGCCCAAGGCCGAAAAACTGTTTTTT. This encodes CASSYSMGPKAEKLFF.

The chain has TRBV30 and TRBJ2-1, with 11 positions matching TRBD2. Germline-derived CDR1 and CDR2 are GTSNPN and SVGIG (reference sequence). The CDR3 length is 14 residues. Trimming cost V 3 bases and J 8 bases; bases outside gene matches: 6. For the CDR3, the DNA is TGTGCCTGGAGCCGACTAGCGGGGACGGATGAGCAGTTCTTC. Residues: CAWSRLAGTDEQFF.

The rearrangement uses TRBV6-5 and TRBJ1-1, with a weak D call TRBD1 (5 bases). CDR1 and CDR2 from the germline V gene are MNHEY and SVGAGI. This CDR3 contains 13 residues. V was cut by 6 bases and J by 1 base, with 9 bases left in between. In nucleotides, the CDR3 is TGTGCCAGCAGGGGACCGCGGAACACTGAAGCTTTCTTT. Its protein product is CASRGPRNTEAFF.

The chain combines TRBV10-3 with TRBJ2-2; TRBD1 is a possible D gene (5 bases). This CDR3 has 14 amino acids. V was trimmed by 3 bases and J by 4 bases, leaving 9 bases between them. Germline CDR1 reads ENHRY; CDR2 reads SYGVKD. Here the CDR3 reads CAISDRDLTGELFF. The CDR3 nucleotides read TGTGCCATCAGTGACAGGGATCTCACCGGGGAGCTGTTTTTT.

This clone has a handful of counts. The chain couples TRBV30 to TRBJ2-7; 8 nucleotides agree with TRBD2. V dropped 0 bases and J dropped 4; count of bases not matched to a gene: 5. This CDR3 has 14 amino acids. Germline CDR1 is GTSNPN and CDR2 is SVGIG (reference sequence). CDR3 amino acids: CAWSVSGGLYEQYF. The CDR3 nucleotides are TGTGCCTGGAGTGTCAGCGGGGGCTTATACGAGCAGTACTTC.

V usage is TRBV9 and J usage is TRBJ1-4, with D uncertain. CDR1 and CDR2 (germline): SGDLS, YYNGEE. This CDR3 comprises 12 residues. Trimming stripped 4 bases from V and 6 bases from J, with 7 bases between. The CDR3 bases are TGTGCCAGCAGCCGGGTGGATGAAAAACTGTTTTTT. Its translation: CASSRVDEKLFF. Looking up the rest from reference TRBV9 and TRBJ1-4 gives the full variable domain: DSGVTQTPKHLITATGQRVTLRCSPRSGDLSVYWYQQSLDQGLQFLIQYYNGEERAKGNILERFSAQQFPDLHSELNLSSLELGDSALYFCASSRVDEKLFFGSGTQLSVL.